This section outlines one TCR beta chain sequence together with its context. Per the authors' pipeline: It was from reference gene primer amplification that nucleated cell counts were estimated. Repertoires were generated with immunoSEQ multiplex PCR, while TCRdb's copy carries only in-frame clones and drops some. V, J and clone size are taken as reported in that table, and D and trimming were inferred from the DNA itself. The repertoire has 120,000 or so clones, just over 70% of them found once; the top ten carry more than 0.8%. The data originate from a study of blood T cell repertoires in COVID-19. In the study overall: Acute-phase and convalescent COVID-19 samples originated in the United States, Italy and Spain.

The length of the CDR3 is 15 residues. The sequencing sample was made of peripheral blood. The rearrangement joins TRBV21-1 to TRBJ1-4; the table's D call TRBD1 went unverified against the DNA. TRBV21-1 is marked as a pseudogene. The clonotype comes from a human donor with acute or convalescent COVID-19. The donor label of this sample is uncertain. The CDR3 region is CASSKGNRGGEKLFF. The DNA of the CDR3 is TGTGCCAGCAGCAAAGGTAACAGGGGTGGTGAAAAACTGTTTTTT.